One and the same sample provided the 29 T cell receptor beta chains below, sequenced in a study of CD8+ T cells in alopecia areata. The treatment here: oral pan-JAK inhibitor, 5-10 mg twice daily. cDNA prepared by RNA extraction and subsequent reverse transcription served as the template for sequencing. Libraries were prepared by immunoSEQ multiplex PCR; TCRdb keeps only in-frame clonotypes and omits some of them. This table has about 120,000 clones, roughly three fifths appearing once. Sequencing used CD8+ T cells sorted from blood, obtained at week 24, from a patient treated with tofacitinib. These receptor sequences come from a human donor with alopecia areata.

The rearrangement joins TRBV5-1 to TRBJ2-2; TRBD1 matches 7 bases. The trim removed 2 bases at V and 2 bases at J, leaving 3 bases unmatched. Germline V gives CDR1 SGHRS, CDR2 YFSETQ. The length of the CDR3 is 15 residues. The CDR3: CASSFGTANTGELFF. The CDR3 DNA reads as TGCGCCAGCAGCTTCGGGACAGCCAACACCGGGGAGCTGTTTTTT.

This rearrangement joins TRBV10-3 to TRBJ1-1; tentative D call: TRBD1 (6 bases). The CDR3 length is 16 residues. V lost 2 bases to trimming and J lost 0 bases, with 13 bases between them. CDR1 and CDR2 from the germline V gene are ENHRY and SYGVKD. The CDR3 is CAISETGTAMNTEAFF. CDR3 DNA sequence: TGTGCCATCAGTGAGACAGGGACGGCCATGAACACTGAAGCTTTCTTT.

This clone was seen more than once but under ten times. The chain combines TRBV6-5 with TRBJ2-1; D is unclear. CDR3 length: 14 residues. In germline, CDR1 is MNHEY, CDR2 SVGAGI. Trimming took off 2 bases at V and 5 bases at J, with 10 bases between the two ends. The DNA for the CDR3 is TGTGCCAGCAGTTACACCGAAGCTAACAATGAGCAGTTCTTC. Its translation is CASSYTEANNEQFF.

The chain recombines TRBV29-1 with TRBJ2-7; possibly TRBD2 for D (6 bases). The length of the CDR3 is 13 residues. Germline V gene lookup returns CDR1 SQVTM and CDR2 ANQGSEA. V lost 3 bases, J lost 1 base, and 10 bases lay in between. The CDR3: CSVEGRESYEQYF. CDR3 nucleotides: TGCAGCGTTGAGGGACGGGAGTCCTACGAGCAGTACTTC.

The chain has TRBV6-5 and TRBJ2-2; a weak D match, TRBD1 (5 bases). The CDR3 spans 15 residues. Trimming pared 6 bases from V and 0 bases from J, leaving 11 bases between. Germline V CDR1 and CDR2: MNHEY, SVGAGI. The CDR3 loop reads CASSYGQTNTGELFF. CDR3 coding DNA: TGTGCCAGCAGCTACGGACAAACGAACACCGGGGAGCTGTTTTTT.

This chain uses TRBV4-3 with TRBJ1-6; no definite D call. This CDR3 has 15 amino acids. V dropped 1 base and J dropped 7 bases, with 11 bases sitting between them. CDR1 is LGHNA and CDR2 is YSLEER in the germline V gene. The CDR3 DNA follows: TGCGCCAGCAGCCAAGCCTTACGGTTAAATTCACCCCTCCACTTT. Translation: CASSQALRLNSPLHF.

This clone was detected only a few times. The chain carries TRBV15 and TRBJ2-1; the match to TRBD2 covers 7 bases. After removal of 5 bases from V and 3 bases from J, the junction contained 1 base not matched to a gene. Looked up from germline, CDR1 is LNHNV and CDR2 is YYDKDF (reference sequence). This CDR3 has 13 amino acids. In DNA, the CDR3 is TGTGCCACCAGCGGGGGGGTCTACAATGAGCAGTTCTTC. This sequence encodes CATSGGVYNEQFF. The full variable domain, in which reference TRBV15 and TRBJ2-1 provide the parts outside the CDR3, is DAMVIQNPRYQVTQFGKPVTLSCSQTLNHNVMYWYQQKSSQAPKLLFHYYDKDFNNEADTPDNFQSRRPNTSFCFLDIRSPGLGDTAMYLCATSGGVYNEQFFGPGTRLTVL.

The rearrangement links TRBV14 to TRBJ2-2; maybe TRBD2 (6 bases). CDR3 size: 18 residues. In germline, CDR1 is SGHDN, CDR2 FVKESK. The germline V and J ends were trimmed by 4 bases and 2 bases, with 20 bases remaining between them. The DNA of the CDR3 is TGTGCCAGCAGCCCCCGGGACTGGGGCGTTGGAAACACCGGGGAGCTGTTTTTT. Amino acids: CASSPRDWGVGNTGELFF.

This chain uses TRBV2 with TRBJ2-3; possible D gene TRBD2, 5 bases. This CDR3 is built from 17 residues. From germline, CDR1 is SNHLY and CDR2 FYNNEI. Trimming shortened V by 4 bases and J by 4 bases, and 21 bases separated the two germline ends. The chain's CDR3 is CASSGVDKYGMSDTQYF. The DNA of the CDR3 is TGTGCCAGCAGTGGAGTCGACAAGTACGGGATGTCAGATACGCAGTATTTT.

There are a few counts of this clone. The CDR3: CASSSDPTDGPYEQYF. The DNA of the CDR3 is TGTGCCAGCAGTTCCGACCCGACGGACGGGCCCTACGAGCAGTACTTC. The chain combines TRBV6-5 with TRBJ2-7, with unresolved D. Germline V gene data show CDR1 as MNHEY and CDR2 as SVGAGI. V dropped 4 bases and J dropped 2 bases, with 18 bases sitting between them. The CDR3 runs to 16 residues.

This clone appeared a single time. The chain is built from TRBV7-9 and TRBJ2-1; D is unclear. This CDR3 is 13 amino acids long. V dropped 5 bases and J dropped 4 bases, with 9 bases sitting between them. In germline, CDR1 is SEHNR, CDR2 FQNEAQ (reference sequence). The CDR3 region has the DNA TGTGCCAGCAGCCTCCCTGCTTACAATGAGCAGTTCTTC. It yields the protein CASSLPAYNEQFF. Filled out from reference TRBV7-9 and TRBJ2-1, the complete variable domain reads DTGVSQNPRHKITKRGQNVTFRCDPISEHNRLYWYRQTLGQGPEFLTYFQNEAQLEKSRLLSDRFSAERPKGSFSTLEIQRTEQGDSAMYLCASSLPAYNEQFFGPGTRLTVL.

This clone was seen once. The chain joins TRBV19 to TRBJ1-5; the match to TRBD1 covers 10 bases. V shed 3 bases and J 5 bases; nucleotides not matched to a gene: 4. The CDR3 sequence is 15 residues long. CDR1 and CDR2 (germline): LNHDA, SQIVND (reference sequence). The CDR3 sequence is CASSIRQGAYQPQHF. CDR3 DNA: TGTGCCAGTAGTATTCGACAGGGGGCCTATCAGCCCCAGCATTTT. The entire variable domain, with the rest obtained from reference TRBV19 and TRBJ1-5, is as follows: DGGITQSPKYLFRKEGQNVTLSCEQNLNHDAMYWYRQDPGQGLRLIYYSQIVNDFQKGDIAEGYSVSREKKESFPLTVTSAQKNPTAFYLCASSIRQGAYQPQHFGDGTRLSIL.

The chain joins TRBV4-1 to TRBJ2-1; 9 nucleotides line up with TRBD2. CDR1 and CDR2 from the germline V gene are MGHRA and YSYEKL. The CDR3 extends over 17 amino acids. After removal of 4 bases from V and 5 bases from J, the junction contained 12 bases not matched to a gene. CDR3 protein: CASSLLLAGWENNEQFF. The DNA for the CDR3 is TGCGCCAGCAGCCTTCTTCTAGCGGGGTGGGAAAACAATGAGCAGTTCTTC.

This sequence joins TRBV15 and TRBJ2-7, with D tentatively TRBD1 (5 bases). Germline V gives CDR1 LNHNV, CDR2 YYDKDF (reference sequence). CDR3 length: 15 amino acids. Trimming took 1 base from V and 2 from J, leaving 12 bases between them. This CDR3 reads CATSRASRAPYEQYF. The CDR3 DNA reads TGTGCCACCAGCAGAGCGAGCAGGGCCCCCTACGAGCAGTACTTC.

This clone was seen a few times. The gene calls are TRBV7-9 and TRBJ2-7; D ambiguous. Per the germline V gene, CDR1 is SEHNR and CDR2 is FQNEAQ (reference sequence). The V and J ends lost 2 bases and 7 bases respectively, with 12 bases between them. The CDR3 covers 13 residues. The CDR3 region has the DNA TGTGCCAGCAGCTTAAAGTCGAGTGGGGAGCAGTACTTC. It codes for CASSLKSSGEQYF.

J is TRBJ2-7 and V is TRBV6-6; D is perhaps TRBD1 (5 bases). Germline loops: CDR1 MNHNY, CDR2 SVGAGI (reference sequence). This CDR3 contains 13 residues. Trimming removed 10 bases at V and 2 bases at J, with 15 bases between. The CDR3 region has the DNA TGTGCCACCACCCTATGGGGCACCTACGAGCAGTACTTC. It yields the protein CATTLWGTYEQYF.

The chain uses TRBV18 and TRBJ1-2, with unresolved D. CDR3 length equals 18 residues. Germline loops: CDR1 KGHSH, CDR2 LQKENI. V lost 3 bases and J lost 1, with 21 bases in between. The DNA of the CDR3 is TGTGCCAGCTCACCGATCACGACCGCCGACCGTTTTAACTATGGCTACACCTTC. Encoded protein: CASSPITTADRFNYGYTF.

V usage is TRBV14 and J usage is TRBJ1-1; weak D call: TRBD1 (6 bases). The V gene lost 2 bases and the J gene lost 4 bases, with 11 bases spanning the gap. The CDR3 totals 14 residues. The germline gives CDR1 SGHDN, CDR2 FVKESK. The CDR3 DNA reads as TGTGCCAGCAGCCAACTACAGGGCGGCACTGAAGCTTTCTTT. Its translation: CASSQLQGGTEAFF. Drawing the rest from reference TRBV14 and TRBJ1-1, the complete variable domain is EAGVTQFPSHSVIEKGQTVTLRCDPISGHDNLYWYRRVMGKEIKFLLHFVKESKQDESGMPNNRFLAERTGGTYSTLKVQPAELEDSGVYFCASSQLQGGTEAFFGQGTRLTVV.

This clone was counted only a few times. This rearrangement joins TRBV5-1 to TRBJ2-1, with 10 bases fitting TRBD2. CDR1 and CDR2 from the germline V gene are SGHRS and YFSETQ. The CDR3 extends over 20 amino acids. Germline trimming cut 3 bases from V and 4 bases from J; bases unmatched to any gene: 19. CDR3 nucleotides: TGCGCCAGCAGCTCAACGAGCCTAGCGGGGGACTACGAAACGTACAATGAGCAGTTCTTC. Translation gives CASSSTSLAGDYETYNEQFF.

This clone was seen only a few times. V usage is TRBV7-2 and J usage is TRBJ1-6; D uncertain. V was shortened by 5 bases and J by 7 bases, with 18 bases between the two germline ends. The CDR3 length is 16 residues. The germline CDR1 and CDR2 sequences are SGHTA and FQGNSA. The CDR3 spells CASSPALIARNSPLHF. As DNA, the CDR3 is TGTGCCAGCAGCCCCGCCTTGATTGCGAGGAATTCACCCCTCCACTTT.

In its sample, this clone was seen a few times. The chain has TRBV29-1 and TRBJ2-5, with D perhaps TRBD1 (6 bases). V lost 1 base, J lost 5 bases, and 8 bases lay in between. Germline V gene sequence: CDR1 SQVTM, CDR2 ANQGSEA. CDR3 length: 12 residues. The CDR3 bases are TGCAGCGTTGAAGCAGGGGACGAGACCCAGTACTTC. Translated: CSVEAGDETQYF.

The chain has TRBV5-1 and TRBJ1-6; D possibly corresponds to TRBD1 (6 bases). CDR1 is SGHRS, CDR2 YFSETQ, per germline. CDR3 length: 17 amino acids. V dropped 0 bases and J dropped 0 bases, with 10 bases sitting between them. The CDR3 DNA reads TGCGCCAGCAGCTTGGCAGGGGAAAGCTCCTATAATTCACCCCTCCACTTT. Encoded protein: CASSLAGESSYNSPLHF.

This clone was observed a handful of times. This sequence joins TRBV13 and TRBJ2-5; D is tentatively TRBD1 or TRBD2 (6 bases each). Trimming removed 5 bases at V and 3 bases at J, with 13 bases between. The CDR3 is 14 residues long. CDR1 is PRHDT, CDR2 FYEKMQ, per germline (reference sequence). The CDR3 DNA sequence: TGTGCCAGCAGCCCAGGGGACTCCGAAGAGACCCAGTACTTC. This sequence encodes CASSPGDSEETQYF.

This rearrangement joins TRBV5-1 to TRBJ1-1, with D uncertain. V was trimmed by 6 bases and J by 1 base, leaving 13 bases between them. From germline, CDR1 is SGHRS and CDR2 YFSETQ. CDR3 size: 14 residues. CDR3 nucleotide sequence: TGCGCCAGCACCCAAGGGCGGGGGAACACTGAAGCTTTCTTT. Its protein is CASTQGRGNTEAFF.

The CDR3 sequence is CAISESGTGEETQYF. The DNA of the CDR3 is TGTGCCATCAGTGAGTCGGGGACAGGGGAAGAGACCCAGTACTTC. The J gene is TRBJ2-5, the V gene TRBV10-3, with TRBD1 matching over 10 bases. The germline V gene has CDR1 ENHRY and CDR2 SYGVKD. Trimming at V came to 0 bases and at J to 3 bases, leaving 1 base not matched to a gene. The CDR3 extends over 15 amino acids.

This clone was counted a few times. V gene TRBV27 combines with J gene TRBJ1-5, with D perhaps matching TRBD1 (5 bases). V lost 4 bases and J 0 bases, leaving 10 bases between the germline ends. In germline, CDR1 is MNHEY, CDR2 SMNVEV (reference sequence). The CDR3 has 15 residues. The CDR3 nucleotides read TGTGCCAGCAGTTCTTCAGGGTATAGCAATCAGCCCCAGCATTTT. It yields the protein CASSSSGYSNQPQHF.

This chain connects TRBV6-1 to TRBJ2-5; 7 bases align to TRBD1. Germline-derived CDR1 and CDR2 are MNHNS and SASEGT. The CDR3 runs 14 residues. The trim removed 3 bases at V and 5 bases at J, leaving 6 bases unmatched. The CDR3 DNA is TGTGCCAGCAGTGAGGGACAGTACCCGGAGACCCAGTACTTC. Translating gives CASSEGQYPETQYF.

This clone was seen more than once but under ten times. The chain recombines TRBV6-6 with TRBJ2-1; 11 bases map to TRBD2. The trim removed 5 bases at V and 4 bases at J, leaving 4 bases unmatched. Germline CDR1 is MNHNY and CDR2 is SVGAGI (reference sequence). The CDR3 length is 15 residues. The CDR3 region is CASSPTSGGYNEQFF. CDR3 nucleotide sequence: TGTGCCAGCAGTCCTACTAGCGGGGGATACAATGAGCAGTTCTTC.

V is TRBV5-6 and J is TRBJ2-3; 9 positions match TRBD1. The CDR3 is 14 amino acids. Germline CDR1 reads SGHDT; CDR2 reads YYEEEE. V shed 7 bases and J 5 bases; nucleotides not matched to a gene: 8. The CDR3 DNA reads TGTGCCAGCGCACCGGGACAGGGCGTAGATACGCAGTATTTT. As protein: CASAPGQGVDTQYF.